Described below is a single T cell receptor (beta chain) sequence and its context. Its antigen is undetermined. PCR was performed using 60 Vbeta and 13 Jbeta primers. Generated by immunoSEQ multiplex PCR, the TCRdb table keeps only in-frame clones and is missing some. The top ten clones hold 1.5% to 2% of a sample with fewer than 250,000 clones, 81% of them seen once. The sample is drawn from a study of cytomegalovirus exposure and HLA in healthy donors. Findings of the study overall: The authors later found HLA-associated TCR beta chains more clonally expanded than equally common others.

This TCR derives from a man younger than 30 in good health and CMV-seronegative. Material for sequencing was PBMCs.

The CDR3 sequence: CASSISTGGTYGYTF. As DNA, the CDR3 is TGTGCCAGTAGTATCTCGACAGGGGGCACCTATGGCTACACCTTC. The rearrangement joins TRBV19 to TRBJ1-2; 10 bases align to TRBD1. The length of the CDR3 is 15 residues. V trimming: 3 bases; J trimming: 4 bases; junction bases outside the gene matches: 5. The germline V gene has CDR1 LNHDA and CDR2 SQIVND (reference sequence).